This TCR beta chain was recorded in a study of blood T cells in healthy people across ages. Isolation of PBMCs gave at least 6.5 million cells per sample. CDR3 length equals 13 residues. Looked up from germline, CDR1 is SNHLY and CDR2 is FYNNEI. Trimming took 6 bases from V and 3 from J, leaving 10 bases between them. With regard to this clonotype: The antigen is undetermined.

General observations from the study: While age rose, TCR beta diversity per million T cells dropped in a roughly linear way.

A second PCR of about 7 to 12 cycles used a sample-barcoded 5' primer and a J-beta primer mix. TCRdb reprocessed the 5' RACE reads via MiXCR and lists one record per CDR3 protein. Among about 800,000 distinct CDR3 sequences, about 25% were seen once, and the ten largest hold approximately 4%. These data also featured in a second study, about T cells of mothers and their children. That report adds: Each mother gave over 8.5 million TCR beta CDR3 reads; each child, about 3 million.

The receptor comes from a boy between 10 and 17 years old in good health. Sequenced material: blood. The chain uses TRBV2 and TRBJ2-3; a possible D gene is TRBD2 (5 bases). CDR3 bases: TGTGCCAGCAGCGGAAGACTAACAGATACGCAGTATTTT. Protein sequence: CASSGRLTDTQYF.